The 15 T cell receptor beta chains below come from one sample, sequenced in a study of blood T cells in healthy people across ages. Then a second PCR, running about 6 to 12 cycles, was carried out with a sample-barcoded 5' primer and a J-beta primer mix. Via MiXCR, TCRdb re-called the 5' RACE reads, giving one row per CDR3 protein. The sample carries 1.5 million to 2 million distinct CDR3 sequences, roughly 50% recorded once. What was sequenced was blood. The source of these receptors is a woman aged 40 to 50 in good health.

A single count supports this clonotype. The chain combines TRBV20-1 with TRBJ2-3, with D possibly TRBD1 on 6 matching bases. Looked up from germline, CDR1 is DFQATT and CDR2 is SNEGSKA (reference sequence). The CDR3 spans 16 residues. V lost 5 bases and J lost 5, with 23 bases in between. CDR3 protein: CSAPAPSRGLVDTQYF. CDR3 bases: TGCAGTGCTCCTGCCCCTAGCAGGGGTCTGGTAGATACGCAGTATTTT.

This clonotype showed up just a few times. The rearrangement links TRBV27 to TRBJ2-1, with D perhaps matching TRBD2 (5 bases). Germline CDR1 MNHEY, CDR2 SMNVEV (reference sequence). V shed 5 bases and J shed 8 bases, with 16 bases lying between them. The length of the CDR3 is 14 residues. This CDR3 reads CASSTRALNYEQFF. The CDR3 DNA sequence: TGTGCCAGCAGTACGCGGGCCCTGAACTATGAGCAGTTCTTC.

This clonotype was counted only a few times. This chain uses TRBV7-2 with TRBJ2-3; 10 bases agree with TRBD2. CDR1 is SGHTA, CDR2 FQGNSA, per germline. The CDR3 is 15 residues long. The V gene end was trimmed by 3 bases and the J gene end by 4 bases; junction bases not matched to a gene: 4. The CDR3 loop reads CASSFKRGGPDTQYF. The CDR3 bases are TGTGCCAGCAGCTTCAAGCGGGGGGGCCCAGATACGCAGTATTTT.

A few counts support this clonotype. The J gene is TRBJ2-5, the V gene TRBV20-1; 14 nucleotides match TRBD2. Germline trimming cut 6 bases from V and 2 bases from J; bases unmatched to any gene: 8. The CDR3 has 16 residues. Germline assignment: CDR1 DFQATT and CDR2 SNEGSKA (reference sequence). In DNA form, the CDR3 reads TGCAGTGCCGACGGACTAGCGGGGGGCCTACAAGAGACCCAGTACTTC. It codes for CSADGLAGGLQETQYF.

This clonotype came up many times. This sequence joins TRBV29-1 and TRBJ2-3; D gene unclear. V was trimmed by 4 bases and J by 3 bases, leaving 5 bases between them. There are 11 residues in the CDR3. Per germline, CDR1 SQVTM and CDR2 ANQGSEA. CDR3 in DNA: TGCAGCGTTGGACTGACAGATACGCAGTATTTT. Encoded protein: CSVGLTDTQYF.

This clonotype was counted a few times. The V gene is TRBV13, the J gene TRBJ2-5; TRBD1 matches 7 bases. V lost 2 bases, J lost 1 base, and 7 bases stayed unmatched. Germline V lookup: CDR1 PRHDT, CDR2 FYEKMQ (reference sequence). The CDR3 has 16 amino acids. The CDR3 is CASSLSGRDSQETQYF. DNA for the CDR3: TGTGCCAGCAGCTTAAGTGGAAGGGACAGCCAAGAGACCCAGTACTTC. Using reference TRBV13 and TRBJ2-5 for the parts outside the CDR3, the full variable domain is AAGVIQSPRHLIKEKRETATLKCYPIPRHDTVYWYQQGPGQDPQFLISFYEKMQSDKGSIPDRFSAQQFSDYHSELNMSSLELGDSALYFCASSLSGRDSQETQYFGPGTRLLVL.

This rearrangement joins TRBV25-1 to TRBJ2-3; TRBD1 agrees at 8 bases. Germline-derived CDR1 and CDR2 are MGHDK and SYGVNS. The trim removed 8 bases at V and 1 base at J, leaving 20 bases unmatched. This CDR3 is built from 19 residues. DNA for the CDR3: TGTGCCAGCGTTGGCCGCTGGACAGGGCCCGGCCCTGGCACAGATACGCAGTATTTT. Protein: CASVGRWTGPGPGTDTQYF.

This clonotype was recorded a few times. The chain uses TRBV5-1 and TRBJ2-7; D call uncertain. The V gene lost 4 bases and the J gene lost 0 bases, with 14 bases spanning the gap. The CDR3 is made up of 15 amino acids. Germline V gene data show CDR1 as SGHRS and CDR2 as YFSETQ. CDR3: CASSIPGRSSYEQYF. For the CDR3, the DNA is TGCGCCAGCAGCATTCCCGGACGGAGCTCCTACGAGCAGTACTTC.

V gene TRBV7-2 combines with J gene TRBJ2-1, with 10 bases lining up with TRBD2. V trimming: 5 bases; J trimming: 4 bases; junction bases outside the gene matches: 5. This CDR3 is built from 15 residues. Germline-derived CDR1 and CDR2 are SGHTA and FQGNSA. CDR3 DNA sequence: TGTGCCAGCAGCGCCGCTAGCGGGGGATACAATGAGCAGTTCTTC. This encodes CASSAASGGYNEQFF. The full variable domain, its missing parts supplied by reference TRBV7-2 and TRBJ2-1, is GAGVSQSPSNKVTEKGKDVELRCDPISGHTALYWYRQSLGQGLEFLIYFQGNSAPDKSGLPSDRFSAERTGGSVSTLTIQRTQQEDSAVYLCASSAASGGYNEQFFGPGTRLTVL.

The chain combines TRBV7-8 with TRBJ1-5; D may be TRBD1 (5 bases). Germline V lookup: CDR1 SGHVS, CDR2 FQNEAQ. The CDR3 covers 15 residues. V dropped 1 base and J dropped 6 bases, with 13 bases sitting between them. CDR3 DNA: TGTGCCAGCAGCTTAGAAACAGCAGGGACTCAGCCCCAGCATTTT. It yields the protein CASSLETAGTQPQHF.

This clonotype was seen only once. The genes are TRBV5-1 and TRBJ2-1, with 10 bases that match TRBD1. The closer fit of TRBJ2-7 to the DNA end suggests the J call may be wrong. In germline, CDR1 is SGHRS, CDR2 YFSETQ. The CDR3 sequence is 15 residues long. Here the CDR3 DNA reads TGCGCCAGCAGCACCGGGACAGGGGTCTACAATGAGCAGTACTTC. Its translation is CASSTGTGVYNEQYF.

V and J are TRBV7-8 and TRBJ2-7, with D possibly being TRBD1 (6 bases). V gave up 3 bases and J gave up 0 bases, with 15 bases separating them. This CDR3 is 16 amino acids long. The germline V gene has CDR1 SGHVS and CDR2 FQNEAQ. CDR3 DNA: TGTGCCAGCAGCTTGAATTTACAGGGTCTCTCCTACGAGCAGTACTTC. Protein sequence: CASSLNLQGLSYEQYF.

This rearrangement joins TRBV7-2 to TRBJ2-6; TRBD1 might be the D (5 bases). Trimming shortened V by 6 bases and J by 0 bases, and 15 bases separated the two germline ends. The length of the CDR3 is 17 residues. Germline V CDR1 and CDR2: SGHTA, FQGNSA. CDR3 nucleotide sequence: TGTGCCAGCAGAGCTCAGGGCCCCAGCTCTGGGGCCAACGTCCTGACTTTC. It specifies CASRAQGPSSGANVLTF.

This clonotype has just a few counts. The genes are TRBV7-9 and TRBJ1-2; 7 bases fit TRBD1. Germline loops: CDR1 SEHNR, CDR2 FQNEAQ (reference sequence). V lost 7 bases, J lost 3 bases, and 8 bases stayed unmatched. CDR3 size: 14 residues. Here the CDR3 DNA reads TGTGCCAGCAACGGACAGGTGCGGGACTATGGCTACACCTTC. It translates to CASNGQVRDYGYTF.

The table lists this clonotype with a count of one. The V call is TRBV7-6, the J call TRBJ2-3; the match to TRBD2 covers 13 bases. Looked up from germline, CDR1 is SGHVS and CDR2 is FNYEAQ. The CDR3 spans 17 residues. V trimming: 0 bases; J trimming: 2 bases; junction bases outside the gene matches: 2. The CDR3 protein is CASSLAGLAGHTDTQYF. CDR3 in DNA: TGTGCCAGCAGCTTAGCGGGACTAGCGGGGCACACAGATACGCAGTATTTT.